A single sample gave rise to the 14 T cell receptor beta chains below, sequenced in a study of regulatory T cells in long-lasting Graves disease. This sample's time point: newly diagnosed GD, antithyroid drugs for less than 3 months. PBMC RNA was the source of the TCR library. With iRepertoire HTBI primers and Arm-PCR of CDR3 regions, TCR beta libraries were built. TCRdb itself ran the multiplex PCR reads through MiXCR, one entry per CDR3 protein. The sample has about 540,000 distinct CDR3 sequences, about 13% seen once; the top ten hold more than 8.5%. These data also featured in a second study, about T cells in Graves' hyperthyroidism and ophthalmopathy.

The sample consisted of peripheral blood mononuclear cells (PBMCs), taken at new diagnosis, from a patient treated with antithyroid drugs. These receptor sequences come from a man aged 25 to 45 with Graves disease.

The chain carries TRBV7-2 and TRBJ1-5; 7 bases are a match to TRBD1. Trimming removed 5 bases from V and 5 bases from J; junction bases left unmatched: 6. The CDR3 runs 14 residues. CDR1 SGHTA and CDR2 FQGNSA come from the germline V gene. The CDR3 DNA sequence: TGTGCCAGCAGCCCGGGACAGTTCCATCAGCCCCAGCATTTT. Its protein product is CASSPGQFHQPQHF.

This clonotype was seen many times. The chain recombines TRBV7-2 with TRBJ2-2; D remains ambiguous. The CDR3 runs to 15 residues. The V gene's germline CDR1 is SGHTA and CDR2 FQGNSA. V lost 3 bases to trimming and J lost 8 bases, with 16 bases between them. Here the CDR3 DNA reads TGTGCCAGCAGCTTCGATAGCAGTTCATCTGGGGAGCTGTTTTTT. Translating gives CASSFDSSSSGELFF. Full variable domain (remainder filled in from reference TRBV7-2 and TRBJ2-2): GAGVSQSPSNKVTEKGKDVELRCDPISGHTALYWYRQSLGQGLEFLIYFQGNSAPDKSGLPSDRFSAERTGGSVSTLTIQRTQQEDSAVYLCASSFDSSSSGELFFGEGSRLTVL.

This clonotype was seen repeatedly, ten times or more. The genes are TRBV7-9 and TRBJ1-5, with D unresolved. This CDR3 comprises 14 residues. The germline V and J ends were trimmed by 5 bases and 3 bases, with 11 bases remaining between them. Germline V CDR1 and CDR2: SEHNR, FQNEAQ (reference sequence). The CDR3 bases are TGTGCCAGCAGCCCTCTTGTCGACAATCAGCCCCAGCATTTT. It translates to CASSPLVDNQPQHF.

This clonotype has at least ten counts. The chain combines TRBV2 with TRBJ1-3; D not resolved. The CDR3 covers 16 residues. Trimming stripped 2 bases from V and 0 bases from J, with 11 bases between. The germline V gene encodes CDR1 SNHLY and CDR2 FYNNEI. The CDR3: CASSESFSYSGNTIYF. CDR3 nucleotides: TGTGCCAGCAGTGAATCGTTCAGTTACTCTGGAAACACCATATATTTT.

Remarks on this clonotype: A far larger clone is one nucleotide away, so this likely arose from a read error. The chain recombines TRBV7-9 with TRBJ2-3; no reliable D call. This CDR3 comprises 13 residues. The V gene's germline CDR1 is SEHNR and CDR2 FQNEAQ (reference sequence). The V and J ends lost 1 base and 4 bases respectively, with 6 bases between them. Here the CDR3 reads CASSLGWSDTQYF. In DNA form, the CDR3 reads TGTGCCAGCAGCTTAGGGTGGTCAGATACGCAGTATTTT.

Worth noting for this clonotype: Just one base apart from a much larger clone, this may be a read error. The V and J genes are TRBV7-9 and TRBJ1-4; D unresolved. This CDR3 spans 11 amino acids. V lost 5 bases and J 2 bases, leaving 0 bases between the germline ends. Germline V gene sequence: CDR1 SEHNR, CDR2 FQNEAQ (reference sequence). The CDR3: CASSTNEKLFF. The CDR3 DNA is TGTGCCAGCAGCACTAATGAAAAACTGTTTTTT.

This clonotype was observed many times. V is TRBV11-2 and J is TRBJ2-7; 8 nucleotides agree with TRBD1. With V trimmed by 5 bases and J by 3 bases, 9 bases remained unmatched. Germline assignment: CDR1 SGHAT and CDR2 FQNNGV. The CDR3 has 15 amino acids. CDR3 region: CASSRNTRGLYEQYF. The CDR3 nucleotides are TGTGCCAGCAGCCGAAATACCAGGGGGCTCTACGAGCAGTACTTC.

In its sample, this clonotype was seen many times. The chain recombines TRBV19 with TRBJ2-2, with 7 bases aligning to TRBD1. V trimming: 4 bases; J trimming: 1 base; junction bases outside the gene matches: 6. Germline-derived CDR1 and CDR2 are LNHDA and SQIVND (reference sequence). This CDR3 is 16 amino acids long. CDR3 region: CASSRLQGMNTGELFF. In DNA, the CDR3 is TGTGCCAGTAGTAGACTACAGGGGATGAACACCGGGGAGCTGTTTTTT.

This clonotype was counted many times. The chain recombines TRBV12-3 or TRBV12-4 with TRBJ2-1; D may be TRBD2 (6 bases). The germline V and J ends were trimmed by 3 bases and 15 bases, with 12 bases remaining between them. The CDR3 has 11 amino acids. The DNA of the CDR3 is TGTGCCAGCAGTTTGGACTACACTCCGTTCTTC. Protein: CASSLDYTPFF.

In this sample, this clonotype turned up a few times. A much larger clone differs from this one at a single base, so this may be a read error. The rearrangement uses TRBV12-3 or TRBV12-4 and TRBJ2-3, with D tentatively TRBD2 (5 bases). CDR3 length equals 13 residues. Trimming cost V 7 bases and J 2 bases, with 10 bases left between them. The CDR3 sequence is CASTQDFTDTQYF. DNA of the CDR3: TGTGCCAGCACCCAGGACTTCACAGATACGCAGTATTTT.

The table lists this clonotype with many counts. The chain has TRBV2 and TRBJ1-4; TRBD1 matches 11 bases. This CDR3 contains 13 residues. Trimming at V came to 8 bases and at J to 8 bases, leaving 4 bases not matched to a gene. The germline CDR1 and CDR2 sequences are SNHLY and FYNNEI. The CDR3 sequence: CASSGQGGEKLFF. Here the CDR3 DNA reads TGTGCCAGCTCGGGACAGGGGGGAGAAAAACTGTTTTTT.

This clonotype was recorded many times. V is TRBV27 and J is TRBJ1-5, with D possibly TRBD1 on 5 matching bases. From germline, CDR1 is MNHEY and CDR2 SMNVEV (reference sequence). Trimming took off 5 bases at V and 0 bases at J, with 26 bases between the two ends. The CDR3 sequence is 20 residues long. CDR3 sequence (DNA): TGTGCCAGCAGTCCATCCACGACAGACCAACTCTTCTATAGCAATCAGCCCCAGCATTTT. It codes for CASSPSTTDQLFYSNQPQHF.

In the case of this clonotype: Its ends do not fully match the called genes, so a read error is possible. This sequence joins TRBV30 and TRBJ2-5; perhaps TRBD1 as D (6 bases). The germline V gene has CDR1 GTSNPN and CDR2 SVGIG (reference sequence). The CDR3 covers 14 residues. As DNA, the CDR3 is TGTGCCTGGTGTGTGGGGGCGCAGGAGGAGACCCAGTACTTC. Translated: CAWCVGAQEETQYF.

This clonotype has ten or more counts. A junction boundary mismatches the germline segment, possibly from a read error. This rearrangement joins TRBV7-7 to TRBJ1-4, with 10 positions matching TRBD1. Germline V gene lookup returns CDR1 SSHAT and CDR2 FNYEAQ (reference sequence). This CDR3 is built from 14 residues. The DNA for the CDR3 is TGTGCTAGCAGCACCGGGACAGGGGCAGAAAAACTGTTTTTT. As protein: CASSTGTGAEKLFF.